One and the same sample provided the 14 T cell receptor beta chains below, sequenced in a study of blood T cell repertoires in COVID-19. Assay: immunoSEQ multiplex PCR; the TCRdb copy retains only in-frame clones and omits some. In the table there are about 140,000 clones, over 75% of which are singletons. Sequenced sample: peripheral blood. These receptors all come from a human donor in a cohort sampled during active COVID-19.

V and J are TRBV19 and TRBJ1-2; no clear D. The CDR3 is 15 amino acids. Germline loops: CDR1 LNHDA, CDR2 SQIVND (reference sequence). Trimming took off 0 bases at V and 7 bases at J, with 15 bases between the two ends. The chain's CDR3 is CASSIDLVRATGYTF. CDR3 DNA: TGTGCCAGTAGTATAGATCTAGTGAGAGCGACTGGCTACACCTTC.

The chain employs TRBV5-8 and TRBJ1-6; D gene ambiguous. Trimming stripped 2 bases from V and 12 bases from J, with 18 bases between. The CDR3 is made up of 15 amino acids. The V gene's germline CDR1 is SGHTS and CDR2 YDEGEE. CDR3 sequence (DNA): TGTGCCAGCAGCTTTGGGGTCCCCTCGGGGAGACCCCTCCACTTT. Encoded protein: CASSFGVPSGRPLHF.

The chain joins TRBV7-3 to TRBJ2-5; TRBD1 aligns across 9 bases. The CDR3 length is 15 residues. The V gene end was trimmed by 5 bases and the J gene end by 5 bases; junction bases not matched to a gene: 9. Germline CDR1 is SGHTA and CDR2 is FQGTGA. CDR3 loop: CASSPDRGVMETQYF. DNA for the CDR3: TGTGCCAGCAGCCCCGACAGGGGGGTGATGGAGACCCAGTACTTC.

This chain joins TRBV28 and TRBJ2-3; TRBD2 matches 14 bases. Trimming took 3 bases from V and 5 from J; bases not matched to a gene: 10. Germline lookup yields CDR1 MDHEN and CDR2 SYDVKM. This CDR3 has 18 amino acids. CDR3 sequence: CASSLEQKTSGGGDTQYF. The CDR3 bases are TGTGCCAGCAGTTTGGAACAGAAGACTAGCGGGGGGGGAGATACGCAGTATTTT. Complete variable domain (other parts from reference TRBV28 and TRBJ2-3): DVKVTQSSRYLVKRTGEKVFLECVQDMDHENMFWYRQDPGLGLRLIYFSYDVKMKEKGDIPEGYSVSREKKERFSLILESASTNQTSMYLCASSLEQKTSGGGDTQYFGPGTRLTVL.

The V and J genes are TRBV4-1 and TRBJ2-5; 11 nucleotides agree with TRBD2. Germline V gene data show CDR1 as MGHRA and CDR2 as YSYEKL. The CDR3 is 14 residues long. With 4 bases clipped from V and 3 bases from J, the junction kept 1 base outside the gene matches. The CDR3 nucleotides read TGCGCCAGCAGCCGGGGACTAGCGGAAGAGACCCAGTACTTC. It yields the protein CASSRGLAEETQYF.

The rearrangement uses TRBV7-8 and TRBJ2-1, with TRBD2 as a possible D gene (6 bases). Trimming pared 2 bases from V and 4 bases from J, leaving 15 bases between. Germline CDR1 reads SGHVS; CDR2 reads FQNEAQ. This CDR3 has 16 amino acids. CDR3 bases: TGTGCCAGCAGCTTACAGCGGGCTAATGGGTACAATGAGCAGTTCTTC. It codes for CASSLQRANGYNEQFF.

This chain connects TRBV5-1 to TRBJ1-3, with D perhaps TRBD1 (5 bases). In germline, CDR1 is SGHRS, CDR2 YFSETQ. V was trimmed by 0 bases and J by 4 bases, leaving 11 bases between them. The CDR3 totals 15 residues. This CDR3 reads CASSLASGSGNTIYF. The CDR3 nucleotides read TGCGCCAGCAGCTTGGCTTCAGGGTCGGGAAACACCATATATTTT. Full variable domain (missing parts from reference TRBV5-1 and TRBJ1-3): KAGVTQTPRYLIKTRGQQVTLSCSPISGHRSVSWYQQTPGQGLQFLFEYFSETQRNKGNFPGRFSGRQFSNSRSEMNVSTLELGDSALYLCASSLASGSGNTIYFGEGSWLTVV.

This clone was seen only once. V gene TRBV29-1 combines with J gene TRBJ1-3; D gene ambiguous. Germline values: CDR1 SQVTM, CDR2 ANQGSEA. This CDR3 contains 14 residues. V lost 5 bases, J lost 3 bases, and 14 bases lay in between. CDR3 loop: CSVSVTGLGNTIYF. In DNA, the CDR3 is TGCAGCGTTAGTGTCACGGGTCTTGGAAACACCATATATTTT.

The chain carries TRBV10-3 and TRBJ2-1; 7 nucleotides agree with TRBD2. Germline V gives CDR1 ENHRY, CDR2 SYGVKD. Trimming cost V 3 bases and J 9 bases; bases outside gene matches: 11. The CDR3 covers 15 residues. CDR3: CAISDRGRERGEQFF. For the CDR3, the DNA is TGTGCCATCAGTGATAGAGGGCGGGAGAGGGGTGAGCAGTTCTTC.

V usage is TRBV10-3 and J usage is TRBJ2-5, with D uncertain. This CDR3 is built from 19 residues. Germline values: CDR1 ENHRY, CDR2 SYGVKD. V lost 1 base and J 5 bases, leaving 26 bases between the germline ends. The CDR3 DNA is TGTGCCATCAGTGAGTATACTAATTTGCACCCACGCTCGAAGGAGACCCAGTACTTC. This codes for CAISEYTNLHPRSKETQYF.

This clone has only one observation. The chain has TRBV10-3 and TRBJ2-3; no firm D call. Looked up from germline, CDR1 is ENHRY and CDR2 is SYGVKD. V was pared by 0 bases and J by 1 base, with 8 bases between. The CDR3 spans 15 residues. CDR3 DNA: TGTGCCATCAGTGAGTCGACTCGACGCACAGATACGCAGTATTTT. Its translation is CAISESTRRTDTQYF.

This clone was found a few times. This rearrangement joins TRBV4-2 to TRBJ1-3; possibly TRBD1 for D (6 bases). Germline assignment: CDR1 LGHNA and CDR2 YNFKEQ. The V and J ends lost 2 bases and 0 bases respectively, with 17 bases between them. CDR3 length: 18 amino acids. CDR3 sequence reads: CASSQPGQISDSGNTIYF. As DNA, the CDR3 is TGTGCCAGCAGCCAACCGGGACAAATATCCGACTCTGGAAACACCATATATTTT.

This rearrangement joins TRBV6-5 to TRBJ1-1, with D maybe TRBD1 (5 bases). The V gene lost 6 bases and the J gene lost 1 base, with 12 bases spanning the gap. The V gene's germline CDR1 is MNHEY and CDR2 SVGAGI. CDR3 length equals 14 residues. The CDR3 loop is CASRWRGRNTEAFF. CDR3 DNA: TGTGCCAGCAGATGGAGGGGACGGAACACTGAAGCTTTCTTT.

The chain uses TRBV29-1 and TRBJ2-7; 7 bases align to TRBD2. The CDR3 runs to 11 residues. Germline V gene data show CDR1 as SQVTM and CDR2 as ANQGSEA. J lost 5 bases, V lost 7 bases, and 5 bases had no gene match. The CDR3 coding sequence is TGCAGCGCTGGACTAGTTGACGAGCAGTACTTC. Its protein is CSAGLVDEQYF.